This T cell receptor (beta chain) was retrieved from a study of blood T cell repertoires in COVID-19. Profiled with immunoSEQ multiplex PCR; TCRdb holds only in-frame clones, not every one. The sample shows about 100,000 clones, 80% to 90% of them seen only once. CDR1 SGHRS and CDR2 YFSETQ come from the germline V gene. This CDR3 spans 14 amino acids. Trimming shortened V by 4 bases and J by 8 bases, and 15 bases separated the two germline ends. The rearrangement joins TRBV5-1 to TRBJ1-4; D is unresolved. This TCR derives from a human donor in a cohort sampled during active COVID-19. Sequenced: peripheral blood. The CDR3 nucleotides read TGCGCCAGCAGCCGACAAATTGGGTCCGAAAAACTGTTTTTT. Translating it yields CASSRQIGSEKLFF.